This passage covers 18 T cell receptor beta chains from one sample sequenced in a study of blood T cell repertoires in COVID-19. Libraries were prepared by immunoSEQ multiplex PCR; TCRdb keeps only in-frame clonotypes and omits some of them. Counted here are under 20,000 clones, 80% occurring once; the ten biggest clones make up 8% to 13%. The specimen was peripheral blood. Receptors originate from a man older than 75 with acute or convalescent COVID-19.

The V gene is TRBV14, the J gene TRBJ2-5; 7 nucleotides line up with TRBD1. CDR1 is SGHDN, CDR2 FVKESK, per germline. Trimming cost V 4 bases and J 2 bases; bases outside gene matches: 7. There are 15 residues in the CDR3. CDR3 loop: CASSRSGTAQETQYF. CDR3 DNA sequence: TGTGCCAGCAGCCGATCCGGGACAGCACAAGAGACCCAGTACTTC. The complete variable domain, with remaining parts taken from reference TRBV14 and TRBJ2-5, reads EAGVTQFPSHSVIEKGQTVTLRCDPISGHDNLYWYRRVMGKEIKFLLHFVKESKQDESGMPNNRFLAERTGGTYSTLKVQPAELEDSGVYFCASSRSGTAQETQYFGPGTRLLVL.

The J gene is TRBJ2-1, the V gene TRBV6-4; TRBD2 matches at 9 bases. Trimming took 2 bases from V and 3 from J; bases not matched to a gene: 5. The CDR3 is 16 residues long. Germline lookup yields CDR1 MRHNA and CDR2 SNTAGT. CDR3 loop: CASSDQAGGGYNEQFF. The CDR3 nucleotides are TGTGCCAGCAGTGACCAAGCGGGGGGAGGCTACAATGAGCAGTTCTTC.

This clone appeared once. The chain is built from TRBV5-8 and TRBJ1-2; D is perhaps TRBD1 (5 bases). V lost 4 bases and J lost 8, with 21 bases in between. In germline, CDR1 is SGHTS, CDR2 YDEGEE. This CDR3 is 15 amino acids long. The CDR3 sequence: CASSPDPRARTGYTF. Written as DNA, the CDR3 is TGTGCCAGCAGCCCTGATCCCAGGGCCCGGACCGGCTACACCTTC.

The chain joins TRBV19 to TRBJ2-3; TRBD1 agrees at 7 bases. Germline V gene lookup returns CDR1 LNHDA and CDR2 SQIVND (reference sequence). V dropped 6 bases and J dropped 4; count of bases not matched to a gene: 10. This CDR3 region has 15 residues. The CDR3: CASRYRGSGADTQYF. The CDR3 nucleotides are TGTGCCAGTAGATACAGGGGATCTGGCGCAGATACGCAGTATTTT.

V is TRBV9 and J is TRBJ1-4, with 9 bases identical to TRBD1. The V and J ends lost 3 bases and 7 bases, in that order; junction bases with no gene match: 1. CDR1 and CDR2 from the germline V gene are SGDLS and YYNGEE. The CDR3 covers 13 residues. Written as DNA, the CDR3 is TGTGCCAGCAGCGCGACAGGGGGTGAAAAACTGTTTTTT. It specifies CASSATGGEKLFF.

J is TRBJ1-4 and V is TRBV2; 10 bases line up with TRBD1. CDR1 and CDR2 (germline): SNHLY, FYNNEI. The CDR3 extends over 14 amino acids. The V gene end was trimmed by 6 bases and the J gene end by 7 bases; junction bases not matched to a gene: 5. This CDR3 is CASRTGQGTEKLFF. The CDR3 bases are TGTGCCAGCAGAACGGGACAGGGGACTGAAAAACTGTTTTTT.

The count of this clone is one. The V gene is TRBV12-3 or TRBV12-4, the J gene TRBJ1-1, with D hard to call. Trimming cost V 6 bases and J 1 base, with 9 bases left between them. This CDR3 comprises 13 residues. CDR3 loop: CASRNRENTEAFF. DNA of the CDR3: TGTGCCAGCAGGAATCGGGAGAACACTGAAGCTTTCTTT.

The rearrangement links TRBV4-3 to TRBJ1-2; 11 nucleotides align to TRBD1. The CDR3 loop spans 17 amino acids. Trimming removed 1 base from V and 8 bases from J; junction bases left unmatched: 12. Germline V gene lookup returns CDR1 LGHNA and CDR2 YSLEER. As DNA, the CDR3 is TGCGCCAGCAGCCAAGTCCCCTTGGACAGGGGGCGCGTCGGCTACACCTTC. Translation: CASSQVPLDRGRVGYTF.

The V call is TRBV9, the J call TRBJ2-2, with 8 bases matching TRBD2. The V gene end was trimmed by 4 bases and the J gene end by 8 bases; junction bases not matched to a gene: 10. The CDR3 is 15 residues long. The germline V gene encodes CDR1 SGDLS and CDR2 YYNGEE. The DNA for the CDR3 is TGTGCCAGCAGCACCCGGACTAGCCTATTAGGGGAGCTGTTTTTT. This translates into CASSTRTSLLGELFF. The entire variable domain, with the rest obtained from reference TRBV9 and TRBJ2-2, is as follows: DSGVTQTPKHLITATGQRVTLRCSPRSGDLSVYWYQQSLDQGLQFLIQYYNGEERAKGNILERFSAQQFPDLHSELNLSSLELGDSALYFCASSTRTSLLGELFFGEGSRLTVL.

The chain carries TRBV7-2 and TRBJ1-2, with D possibly matching TRBD1 (5 bases). V gave up 5 bases and J gave up 2 bases, with 15 bases separating them. The CDR3 is 15 residues long. Germline loops: CDR1 SGHTA, CDR2 FQGNSA. The CDR3 nucleotides are TGTGCCAGCAGCCAAGGTCGGGGGTTGAACTATGGCTACACCTTC. Its protein product is CASSQGRGLNYGYTF.

This clone was seen just once. V is TRBV6-6 and J is TRBJ1-2, with D unresolved. Germline loops: CDR1 MNHNY, CDR2 SVGAGI (reference sequence). This CDR3 has 14 residues. Between the trimmed V and J ends, which lost 4 bases and 0 bases, there was a span of 9 bases. The CDR3 reads CASSSGNTNYGYTF. Written as DNA, the CDR3 is TGTGCCAGCAGTTCCGGGAACACTAACTATGGCTACACCTTC.

With respect to this clone: Relative to the germline gene, one junction end is altered; a read error may explain this. V gene TRBV7-2 combines with J gene TRBJ1-2; the match to TRBD1 covers 12 bases. There are 15 residues in the CDR3. Per germline, CDR1 SGHTA and CDR2 FQGNSA. CDR3 nucleotide sequence: TGTGCCAGCAGCTTAGATTCGGGACAGGGGGCTTCGAGGCACTTC. Translation: CASSLDSGQGASRHF.

V is TRBV10-3 and J is TRBJ1-5; 12 bases map to TRBD1. V gave up 10 bases and J gave up 6 bases; unmatched junction bases: 7. The germline CDR1 and CDR2 sequences are ENHRY and SYGVKD. CDR3 length equals 14 residues. CDR3 bases: TGTGCCACGATGGGACAGGGGGCTCTTCAGCCCCAGCATTTT. Its protein product is CATMGQGALQPQHF.

The genes are TRBV18 and TRBJ1-5; D may be TRBD1 (6 bases). The CDR3 totals 14 residues. The V end was cut by 5 bases, the J end by 3 bases, with 11 bases between. CDR1 and CDR2 (germline): KGHSH, LQKENI. DNA of the CDR3: TGTGCCAGCTCAGCTGACAGGTACAATCAGCCCCAGCATTTT. Protein: CASSADRYNQPQHF.

This chain links TRBV2 with TRBJ1-2; 8 positions match TRBD1. V was pared by 3 bases and J by 8 bases, with 5 bases of the junction left unmatched. Germline assignment: CDR1 SNHLY and CDR2 FYNNEI. CDR3 length equals 13 residues. In nucleotides, the CDR3 is TGTGCCAGCAGTGAGGACAGGGCTCGCGGCTACACCTTC. Its protein is CASSEDRARGYTF.

This rearrangement joins TRBV10-3 to TRBJ2-3; TRBD1 aligns across 7 bases. V gave up 5 bases and J gave up 0 bases; unmatched junction bases: 2. The CDR3 runs 14 residues. Germline loops: CDR1 ENHRY, CDR2 SYGVKD. The CDR3 DNA reads TGTGCCATCAGTTTGGGACAGAGCACAGATACGCAGTATTTT. Encoded protein: CAISLGQSTDTQYF.

Here the CDR3 reads CSASPLSAGGREETQYF. DNA of the CDR3: TGCAGTGCTAGTCCGCTTTCTGCGGGGGGGCGAGAAGAGACCCAGTACTTC. The V gene is TRBV20-1, the J gene TRBJ2-5; 9 bases align to TRBD2. CDR1 is DFQATT and CDR2 is SNEGSKA in the germline V gene (reference sequence). The V and J ends lost 3 bases and 3 bases, in that order; junction bases with no gene match: 14. The CDR3 runs 17 residues.

The chain links TRBV11-3 to TRBJ1-4; D possibly corresponds to TRBD1 (6 bases). The CDR3 contains 15 residues. The germline V gene encodes CDR1 SGHNT and CDR2 YENEEA. Trimming removed 1 base from V and 6 bases from J, with 12 bases in between. CDR3 nucleotide sequence: TGTGCCAGCAGCTTAGGCGGGGGCTCGGATGAAAAACTGTTTTTT. The encoded protein is CASSLGGGSDEKLFF.